These 3 T cell receptor beta chains came from one sample sequenced in a study of cytotoxic CD8 clonotypes in ibrutinib-treated CLL. The repertoire was sequenced with immunoSEQ multiplex PCR; TCRdb's copy has only in-frame clones and lacks some. The profile shows over 100,000 clones, 75% to 90% of them singletons. The source material was PBMCs, sampled after 24 months of ibrutinib treatment. Receptors were obtained from a human donor with chronic lymphocytic leukemia.

This clone has more than one count but fewer than ten. The V call is TRBV28, the J call TRBJ2-1, with TRBD2 matching 10 bases. CDR1 and CDR2 (germline): MDHEN, SYDVKM. The CDR3 runs 16 residues. J gave up 5 bases and V 4 bases, and 8 bases lay outside the gene matches. Here the CDR3 DNA reads TGTGCCAGCAGTTCCCTTGGACTAGCGGAAAACAATGAGCAGTTCTTC. This sequence encodes CASSSLGLAENNEQFF.

V and J are TRBV6-4 and TRBJ2-7; D is perhaps TRBD2 (6 bases). The CDR3 sequence is 17 residues long. V was trimmed by 6 bases and J by 2 bases, leaving 23 bases between them. The V gene's germline CDR1 is MRHNA and CDR2 SNTAGT. The chain's CDR3 is CASSPFKGRDHTYEQYF. The CDR3 bases are TGTGCCAGCAGCCCCTTTAAAGGGCGGGACCATACCTACGAGCAGTACTTC.

The chain has TRBV28 and TRBJ2-1, with D perhaps being TRBD1 or TRBD2 (5 bases each). Between the trimmed V and J ends, which lost 4 bases and 11 bases, there was a span of 15 bases. Germline V gene data show CDR1 as MDHEN and CDR2 as SYDVKM. This CDR3 comprises 13 residues. CDR3 region: CASSSGPASKQFF. The CDR3 DNA sequence: TGTGCCAGCAGTTCGGGACCCGCGAGTAAGCAGTTCTTC.